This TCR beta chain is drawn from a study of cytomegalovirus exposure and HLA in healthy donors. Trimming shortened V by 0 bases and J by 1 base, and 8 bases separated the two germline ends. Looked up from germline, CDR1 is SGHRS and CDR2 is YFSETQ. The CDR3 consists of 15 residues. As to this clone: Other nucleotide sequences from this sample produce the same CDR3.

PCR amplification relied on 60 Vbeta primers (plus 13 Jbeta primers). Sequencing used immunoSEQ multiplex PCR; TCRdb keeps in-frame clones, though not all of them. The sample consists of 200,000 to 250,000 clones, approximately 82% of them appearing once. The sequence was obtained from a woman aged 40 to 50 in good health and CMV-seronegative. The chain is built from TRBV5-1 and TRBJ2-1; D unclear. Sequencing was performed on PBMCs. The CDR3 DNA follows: TGCGCCAGCAGCTTGGCAGCAGGATCCTACAATGAGCAGTTCTTC. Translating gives CASSLAAGSYNEQFF.